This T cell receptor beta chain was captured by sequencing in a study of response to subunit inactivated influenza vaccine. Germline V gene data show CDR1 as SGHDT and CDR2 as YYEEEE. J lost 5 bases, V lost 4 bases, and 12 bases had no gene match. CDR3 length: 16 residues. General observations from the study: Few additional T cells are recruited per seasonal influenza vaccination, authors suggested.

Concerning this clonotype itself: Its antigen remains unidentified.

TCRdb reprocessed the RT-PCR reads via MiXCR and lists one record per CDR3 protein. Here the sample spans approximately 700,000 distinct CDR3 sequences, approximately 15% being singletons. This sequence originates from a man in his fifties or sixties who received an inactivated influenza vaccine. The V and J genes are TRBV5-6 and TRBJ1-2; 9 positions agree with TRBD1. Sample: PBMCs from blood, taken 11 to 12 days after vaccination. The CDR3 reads CASSGRTGELNYGYTF. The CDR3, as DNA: TGTGCCAGCAGCGGAAGGACAGGGGAGTTAAATTATGGCTACACCTTC.